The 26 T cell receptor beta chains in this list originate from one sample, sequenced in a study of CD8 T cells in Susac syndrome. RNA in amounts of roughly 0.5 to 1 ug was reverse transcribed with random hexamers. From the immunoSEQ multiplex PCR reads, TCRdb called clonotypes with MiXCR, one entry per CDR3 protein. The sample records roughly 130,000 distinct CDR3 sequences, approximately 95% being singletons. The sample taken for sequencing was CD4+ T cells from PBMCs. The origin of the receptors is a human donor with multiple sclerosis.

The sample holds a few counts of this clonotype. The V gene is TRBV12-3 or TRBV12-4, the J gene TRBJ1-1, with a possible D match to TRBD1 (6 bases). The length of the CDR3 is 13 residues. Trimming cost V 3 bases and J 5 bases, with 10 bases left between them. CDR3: CASSFRGGTEAFF. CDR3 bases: TGTGCCAGCAGTTTCCGAGGGGGTACTGAAGCTTTCTTT.

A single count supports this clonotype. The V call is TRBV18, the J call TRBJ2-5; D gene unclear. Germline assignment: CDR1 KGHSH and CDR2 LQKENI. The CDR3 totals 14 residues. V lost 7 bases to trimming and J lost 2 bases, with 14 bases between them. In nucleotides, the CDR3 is TGTGCCAGCTGTGGGCAGTTGGGGCAAGAGACCCAGTACTTC. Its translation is CASCGQLGQETQYF.

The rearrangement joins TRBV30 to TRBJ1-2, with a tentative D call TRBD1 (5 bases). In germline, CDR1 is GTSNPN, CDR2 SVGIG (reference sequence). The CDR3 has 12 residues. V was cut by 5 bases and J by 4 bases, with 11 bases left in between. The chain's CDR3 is CAWGGVAYGYTF. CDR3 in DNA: TGTGCCTGGGGAGGGGTAGCCTATGGCTACACCTTC. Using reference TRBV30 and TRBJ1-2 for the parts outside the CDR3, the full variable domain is SQTIHQWPATLVQPVGSPLSLECTVEGTSNPNLYWYRQAAGRGLQLLFYSVGIGQISSEVPQNLSASRPQDRQFILSSKKLLLSDSGFYLCAWGGVAYGYTFGSGTRLTVV.

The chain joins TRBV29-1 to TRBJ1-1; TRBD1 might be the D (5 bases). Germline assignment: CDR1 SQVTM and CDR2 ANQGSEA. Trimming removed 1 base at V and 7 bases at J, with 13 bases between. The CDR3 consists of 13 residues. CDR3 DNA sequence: TGCAGCGTTGAAGGCAGGCGGGGGTTTGAAGCTTTCTTT. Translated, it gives CSVEGRRGFEAFF.

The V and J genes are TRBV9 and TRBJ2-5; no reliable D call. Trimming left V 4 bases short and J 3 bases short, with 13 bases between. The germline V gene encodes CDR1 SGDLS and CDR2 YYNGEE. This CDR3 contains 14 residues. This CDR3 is CASSHGLYEETQYF. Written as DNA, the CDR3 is TGTGCCAGCAGCCACGGTCTATATGAAGAGACCCAGTACTTC.

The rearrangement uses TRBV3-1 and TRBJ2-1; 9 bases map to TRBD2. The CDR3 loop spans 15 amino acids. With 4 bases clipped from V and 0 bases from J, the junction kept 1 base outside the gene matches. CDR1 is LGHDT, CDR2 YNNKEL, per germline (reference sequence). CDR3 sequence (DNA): TGTGCCAGCAGCCCGGGACTAGCCTCCTACAATGAGCAGTTCTTC. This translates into CASSPGLASYNEQFF.

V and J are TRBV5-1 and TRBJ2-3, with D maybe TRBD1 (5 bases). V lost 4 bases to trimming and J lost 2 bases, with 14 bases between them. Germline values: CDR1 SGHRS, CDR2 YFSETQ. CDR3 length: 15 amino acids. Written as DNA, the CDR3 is TGCGCCAGCAGCCCGCAGGGTCGGAACACAGATACGCAGTATTTT. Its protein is CASSPQGRNTDTQYF.

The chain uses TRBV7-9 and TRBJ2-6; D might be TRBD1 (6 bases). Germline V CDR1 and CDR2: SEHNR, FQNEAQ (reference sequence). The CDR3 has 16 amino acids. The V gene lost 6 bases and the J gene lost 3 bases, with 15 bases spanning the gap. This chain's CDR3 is CASSHTQGNGANVLTF. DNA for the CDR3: TGTGCCAGCAGTCATACCCAGGGGAATGGGGCCAACGTCCTGACTTTC.

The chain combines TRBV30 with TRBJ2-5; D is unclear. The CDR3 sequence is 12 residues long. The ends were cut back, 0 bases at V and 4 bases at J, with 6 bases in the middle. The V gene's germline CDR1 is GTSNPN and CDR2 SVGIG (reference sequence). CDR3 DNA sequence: TGTGCCTGGAGTGTACTGGGAGAGACCCAGTACTTC. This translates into CAWSVLGETQYF.

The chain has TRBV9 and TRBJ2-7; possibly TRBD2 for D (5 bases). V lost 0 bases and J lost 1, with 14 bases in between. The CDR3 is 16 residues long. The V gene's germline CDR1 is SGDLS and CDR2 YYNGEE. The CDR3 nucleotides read TGTGCCAGCAGCGTAGAGCCGGGGATTGGGTCCTACGAGCAGTACTTC. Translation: CASSVEPGIGSYEQYF. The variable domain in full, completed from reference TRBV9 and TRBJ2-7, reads DSGVTQTPKHLITATGQRVTLRCSPRSGDLSVYWYQQSLDQGLQFLIQYYNGEERAKGNILERFSAQQFPDLHSELNLSSLELGDSALYFCASSVEPGIGSYEQYFGPGTRLTVT.

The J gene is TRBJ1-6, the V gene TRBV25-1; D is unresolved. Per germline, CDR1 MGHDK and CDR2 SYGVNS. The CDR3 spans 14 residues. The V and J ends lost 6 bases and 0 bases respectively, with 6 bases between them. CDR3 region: CASRQDSYNSPLHF. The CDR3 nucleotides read TGTGCCAGCAGACAAGACTCCTATAATTCACCCCTCCACTTT.

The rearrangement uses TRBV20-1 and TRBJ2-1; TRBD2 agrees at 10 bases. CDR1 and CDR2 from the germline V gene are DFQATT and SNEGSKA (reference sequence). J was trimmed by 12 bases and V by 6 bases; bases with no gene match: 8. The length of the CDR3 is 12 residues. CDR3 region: CSAVGTSDLQFF. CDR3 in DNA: TGCAGTGCGGTCGGGACTAGCGATTTGCAGTTCTTC.

CDR3 nucleotide sequence: TGTGCCAGCAGCGTTGGGACAGTGCCGAATGAGCAGTTCTTC. Encoded protein: CASSVGTVPNEQFF. V is TRBV9 and J is TRBJ2-1; 7 bases align to TRBD1. There are 14 residues in the CDR3. V lost 2 bases, J lost 7 bases, and 6 bases stayed unmatched. The V gene's germline CDR1 is SGDLS and CDR2 YYNGEE.

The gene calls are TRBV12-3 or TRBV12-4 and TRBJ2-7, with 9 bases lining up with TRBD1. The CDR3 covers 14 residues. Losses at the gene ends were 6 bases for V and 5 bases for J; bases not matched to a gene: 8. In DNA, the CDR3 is TGTGCCAGCAGGGGGACAGGGAAATCCCACGAGCAGTACTTC. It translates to CASRGTGKSHEQYF.

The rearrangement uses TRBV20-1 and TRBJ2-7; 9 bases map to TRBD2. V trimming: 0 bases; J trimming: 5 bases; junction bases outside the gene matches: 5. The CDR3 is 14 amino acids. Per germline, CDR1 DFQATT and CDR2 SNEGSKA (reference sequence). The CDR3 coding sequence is TGCAGTGCTAGAGATAAGGCTAGCGGGAACGAGCAGTACTTC. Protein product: CSARDKASGNEQYF.

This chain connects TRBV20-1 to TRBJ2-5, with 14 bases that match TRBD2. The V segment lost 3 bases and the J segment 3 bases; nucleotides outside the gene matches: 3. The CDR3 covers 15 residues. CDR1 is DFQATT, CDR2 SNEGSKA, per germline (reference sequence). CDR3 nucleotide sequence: TGCAGTGCTAGGCGGACTAGCGGGAGGAAAGAGACCCAGTACTTC. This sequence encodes CSARRTSGRKETQYF.

The DNA for the CDR3 is TGTGCCAGCGGTGGGGGCTACGAGCAGTACTTC. It yields the protein CASGGGYEQYF. The chain is built from TRBV2 and TRBJ2-7; possibly TRBD1 or TRBD2 for D (5 bases each). This CDR3 contains 11 residues. Germline CDR1 SNHLY, CDR2 FYNNEI. V dropped 8 bases and J dropped 3 bases, with 8 bases sitting between them.

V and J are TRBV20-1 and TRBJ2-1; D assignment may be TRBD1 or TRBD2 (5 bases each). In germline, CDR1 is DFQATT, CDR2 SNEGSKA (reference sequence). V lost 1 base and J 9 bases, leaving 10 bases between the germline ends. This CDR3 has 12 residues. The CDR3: CSARGGPPEQFF. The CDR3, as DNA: TGCAGTGCTAGAGGGGGACCCCCTGAGCAGTTCTTC.

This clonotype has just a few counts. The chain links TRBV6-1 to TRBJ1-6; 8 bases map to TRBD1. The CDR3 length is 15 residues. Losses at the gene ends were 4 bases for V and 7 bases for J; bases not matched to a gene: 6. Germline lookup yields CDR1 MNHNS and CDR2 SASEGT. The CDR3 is CASSVTGAGNSPLHF. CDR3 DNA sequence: TGTGCCAGCAGTGTGACAGGGGCAGGGAATTCACCCCTCCACTTT.

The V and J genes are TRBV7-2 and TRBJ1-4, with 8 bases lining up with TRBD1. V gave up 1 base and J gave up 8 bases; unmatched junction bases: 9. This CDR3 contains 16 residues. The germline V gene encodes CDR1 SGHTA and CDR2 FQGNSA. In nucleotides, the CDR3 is TGTGCCAGCAGCTTAGGGGCCGGACAGGGTGGGGAAAAACTGTTTTTT. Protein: CASSLGAGQGGEKLFF. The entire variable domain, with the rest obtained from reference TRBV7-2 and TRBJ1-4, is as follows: GAGVSQSPSNKVTEKGKDVELRCDPISGHTALYWYRQSLGQGLEFLIYFQGNSAPDKSGLPSDRFSAERTGGSVSTLTIQRTQQEDSAVYLCASSLGAGQGGEKLFFGSGTQLSVL.

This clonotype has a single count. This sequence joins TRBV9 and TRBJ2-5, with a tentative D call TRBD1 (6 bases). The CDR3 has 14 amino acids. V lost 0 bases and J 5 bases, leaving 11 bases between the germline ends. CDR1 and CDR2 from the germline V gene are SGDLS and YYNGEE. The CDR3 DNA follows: TGTGCCAGCAGCGTAGATGCAGGGGTGGAGACCCAGTACTTC. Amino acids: CASSVDAGVETQYF.

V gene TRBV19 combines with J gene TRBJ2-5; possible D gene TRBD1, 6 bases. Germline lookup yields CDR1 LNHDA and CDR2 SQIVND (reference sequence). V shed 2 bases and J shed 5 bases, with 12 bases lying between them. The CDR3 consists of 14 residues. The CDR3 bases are TGTGCCAGTAGTATAAGGGACGACAGGGAGACCCAGTACTTC. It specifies CASSIRDDRETQYF.

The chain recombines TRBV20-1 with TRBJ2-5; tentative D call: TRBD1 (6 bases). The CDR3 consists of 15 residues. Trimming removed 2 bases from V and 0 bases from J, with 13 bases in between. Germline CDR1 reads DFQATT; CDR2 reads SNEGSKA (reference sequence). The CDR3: CSARSGAGDQETQYF. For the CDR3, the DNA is TGCAGTGCTAGATCAGGGGCAGGCGACCAAGAGACCCAGTACTTC.

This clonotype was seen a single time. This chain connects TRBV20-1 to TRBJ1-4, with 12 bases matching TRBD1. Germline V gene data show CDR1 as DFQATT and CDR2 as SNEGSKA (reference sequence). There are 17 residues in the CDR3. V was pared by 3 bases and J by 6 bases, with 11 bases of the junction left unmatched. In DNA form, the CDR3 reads TGCAGTGCTAGCCGCCGGGACAGGGGGCTAACCGATGAAAAACTGTTTTTT. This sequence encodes CSASRRDRGLTDEKLFF.

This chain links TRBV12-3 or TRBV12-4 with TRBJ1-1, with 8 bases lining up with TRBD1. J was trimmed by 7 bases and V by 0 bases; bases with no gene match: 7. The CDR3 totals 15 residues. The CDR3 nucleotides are TGTGCCAGCAGTTTAGCGGGCAGGGGGCTCTTTGAAGCTTTCTTT. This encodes CASSLAGRGLFEAFF.

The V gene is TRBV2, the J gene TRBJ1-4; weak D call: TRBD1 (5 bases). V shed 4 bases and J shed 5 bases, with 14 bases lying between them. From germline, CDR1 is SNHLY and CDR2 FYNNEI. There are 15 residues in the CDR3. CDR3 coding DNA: TGTGCCAGCAGTGGGCAGGGAGCCCGAAATGAAAAACTGTTTTTT. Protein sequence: CASSGQGARNEKLFF. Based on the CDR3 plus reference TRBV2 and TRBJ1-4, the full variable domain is EPEVTQTPSHQVTQMGQEVILRCVPISNHLYFYWYRQILGQKVEFLVSFYNNEISEKSEIFDDQFSVERPDGSNFTLKIRSTKLEDSAMYFCASSGQGARNEKLFFGSGTQLSVL.